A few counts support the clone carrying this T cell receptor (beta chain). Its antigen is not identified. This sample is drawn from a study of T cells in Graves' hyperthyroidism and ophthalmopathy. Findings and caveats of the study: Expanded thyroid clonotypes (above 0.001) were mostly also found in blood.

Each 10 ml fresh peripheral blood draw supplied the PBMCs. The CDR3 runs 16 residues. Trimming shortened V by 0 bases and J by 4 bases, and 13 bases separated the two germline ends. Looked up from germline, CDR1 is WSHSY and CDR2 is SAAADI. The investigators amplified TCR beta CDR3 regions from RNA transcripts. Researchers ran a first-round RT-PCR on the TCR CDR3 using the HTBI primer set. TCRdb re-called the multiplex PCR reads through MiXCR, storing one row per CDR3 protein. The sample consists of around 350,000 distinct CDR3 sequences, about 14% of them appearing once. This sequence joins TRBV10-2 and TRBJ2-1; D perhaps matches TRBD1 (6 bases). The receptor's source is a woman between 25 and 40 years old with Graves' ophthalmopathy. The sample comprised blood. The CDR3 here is CASSESGGPIYNEQFF. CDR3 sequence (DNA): TGCGCCAGCAGTGAGTCAGGGGGTCCTATTTACAATGAGCAGTTCTTC.